This record covers a single T cell receptor beta chain. TCRdb's copy holds only in-frame clones and misses some; the assay was immunoSEQ multiplex PCR. The sample comprises some 64,000 clones, 83% of which are singletons, and around 0.7% rests with the top ten. These data originate in a study of OX40 agonist ivuxolimab in advanced cancers. This TCR came from an adult with an advanced solid tumor such as melanoma, head and neck, liver or kidney cancer. Sequenced material: CD4+ or CD8+ T cells sorted from blood, taken in a trial of the OX40 agonist ivuxolimab.

The CDR3, as DNA: TGTGCCAGCAGTGACTCGGGACTAGACACAGATACGCAGTATTTT. Protein sequence: CASSDSGLDTDTQYF. The chain joins TRBV25-1 to TRBJ2-3; 8 positions agree with TRBD2. CDR1 and CDR2 from the germline V gene are MGHDK and SYGVNS. V dropped 3 bases and J dropped 2; count of bases not matched to a gene: 4. The CDR3 sequence is 15 residues long.